This T cell receptor beta chain was sequenced for a study of Graves' ophthalmopathy and Graves' hyperthyroidism (dated by TCRdb to the late 2010s). Concerning the study at large: Peripheral blood was collected at initial diagnosis, prior to any treatment. The study used TCR beta repertoire signatures to distinguish Graves' ophthalmopathy from Graves' hyperthyroidism and to predict progression to ophthalmopathy. In total, under 150 blood samples were TCR-sequenced: approximately 42 ophthalmopathy, about 75 hyperthyroidism and approximately 17 hyperthyroidism-to-ophthalmopathy patients. To explore V-J signatures distinguishing ophthalmopathy from hyperthyroidism, a discovery set of approximately 100 patients (about 43 ophthalmopathy, about 57 stable hyperthyroidism) was enrolled. For independent validation, a separate cohort was made up of around 18 hyperthyroidism patients plus 17 patients who later progressed from hyperthyroidism to ophthalmopathy. In more than five hyperthyroidism patients, T-cell repertoires of thyroid tissue and blood were compared. Following sampling, methimazole starting at 30 mg daily was administered to hyperthyroidism patients, and high-dose intravenous methylprednisolone was administered to ophthalmopathy patients. General findings and caveats noted by the study authors: In validation, the model predicted ophthalmopathy progression with 70.59% sensitivity and 72.22% specificity; roughly eleven predicted patients were CT-confirmed with GO in a median of roughly 6.8 months. Most expanded thyroid clonotypes with a frequency above 0.001 also appeared in blood, which suggests that blood repertoires may reflect the immune response in the thyroid. The 13-signature model separated ophthalmopathy from stable hyperthyroidism with 87.88% sensitivity and around 84% specificity in cross-validation, and 80%/75% in the test set. No statistical method was used to set the sample size in advance, and the investigators knew which group each participant was assigned to.

The ophthalmopathy patients had moderately to severely active disease, with a Clinical Activity Score of 3 or higher, a NOSPECS grade of 4 or higher, and a disease duration of less than 3 months. Patients with other autoimmune diseases, uncontrolled infections, pregnancy or lactation were excluded from the study. Clinical symptoms, serum thyroxine, TRAb, thyroid ultrasound and orbital computed tomography were used for diagnosis. Using Ficoll-Paque density gradient centrifugation, PBMCs were isolated from 9.5 to 10 ml of fresh peripheral blood. Trizol reagent was used to extract the total RNA, and its quality was then checked on an Agilent 2100 Bioanalyzer. For repertoire sequencing, TCR beta CDR3 regions were amplified from RNA transcripts. The first round of RT-PCR was done with HTBI primers and the Qiagen OneStep RT-PCR kit, and was followed by a second round of multiplex PCR, then size selection and purification. Sequencing of the libraries was carried out on an Illumina HiSeq2000 in paired-end mode with 100 bp reads. The source study handled its data this way. SOAPnuke was used for read processing, and reads with adapters, uncalled bases, a mean Phred below 15, or no exact constant-primer or identifier match were discarded. COPE v1.2.5 was used to merge high-quality paired reads. Each unique nucleotide sequence was defined as a clonotype, and clonotypes were aligned to IMGT TRB V, D and J references with MiTCR v1.1. The analysis was limited to V-J combinations with a frequency above 0.0001, which together covered 99.2% of repertoires. A TCR clonal expansion and chaos score per V-J combination was defined as the ratio of F50 clonal expansion to chaos observed in the TCRdist matrix. Features were reduced by Welch's t-statistics and random forest to about a dozen V-J combinations, which fed a naive Bayes classifier. Thyroid-blood repertoire similarity was quantified with the Morisita-Horn index. TCRdb reprocessing: public reads trimmed at Q25 with fastp, clones called with MiXCR, in-frame beta chains kept. For every CDR3 protein sequence, its rows merge into one entry that carries the most common genes and DNA. Here the V and J calls rest on TCRdb's processing, not on the authors' analysis. The sample data list under 350,000 distinct CDR3 sequences, and about a sixth of these were observed just once. The top ten clones comprise over 9% of the sample.

About this clonotype itself: It lacks a known antigen. There are no base qualities to consult, and no much larger clone falls within one base.

From cysteine to phenylalanine, the CDR3 is 11 amino acids long. This entry keeps only the CDR3 DNA: 33 bases, framed from base 1. Between the V and J ends, shortened by 7 bases and 7 bases respectively, the junction contains 14 bases. Via the germline V gene, CDR1 is SQVTM and CDR2 ANQGSEA. This receptor was identified in an adult man with Graves' ophthalmopathy. The rearrangement joined TRBV29-1 to TRBJ2-7, with TRBD1 perhaps the D gene, on 5 matching bases. Sequenced input: peripheral blood. The nucleotide sequence is given as TGCAGCGGGGGCGCCCTGGGGGAGCAGTACTTC. The resulting protein is CSGGALGEQYF.